The T cell receptor beta chain described here comes from a study of blood T cell repertoires in COVID-19. This clone was seen a single time. The protocol was immunoSEQ multiplex PCR, while the TCRdb copy is restricted to in-frame clones and leaves out a portion. This sample has about 190,000 clones, with around nine tenths found just once. CDR3 length: 15 residues. Germline V gives CDR1 ENHRY, CDR2 SYGVKD. V was trimmed by 5 bases and J by 3 bases, leaving 13 bases between them. This TCR was sampled from a man aged 18 to 30 with active or convalescent COVID-19. The sequencing input was peripheral blood. The chain has TRBV10-3 and TRBJ1-4, with unresolved D. The CDR3 region is CAISPISGANEKLFF. The DNA of the CDR3 is TGTGCCATCAGTCCGATATCCGGGGCTAATGAAAAACTGTTTTTT.